One sample yielded the 25 T cell receptor beta chains listed below, sequenced in a study of spatial heterogeneity in lung cancer. The antigens these receptors bind are not known. Study results and limitations: Mutation tallies in tumors tracked expanded intratumoral alpha and beta TCR counts.

TCRdb independently ran MiXCR on the 5' RACE reads; one entry per CDR3 protein. The sample consists of some 13,000 distinct CDR3 sequences, around 3.5% of them appearing once. This sample's time point: sample taken at primary tumor resection. The material was lung tumor tissue, obtained at surgery. Source of these receptors: a male donor with early-stage non-small cell lung cancer.

The genes are TRBV5-1 and TRBJ2-1; TRBD2 matches 8 bases. V lost 5 bases to trimming and J lost 3 bases; unmatched junction nucleotides: 7. Germline V gives CDR1 SGHRS, CDR2 YFSETQ. CDR3 length equals 15 residues. Here the CDR3 reads CASSPGGGRYNEQFF. Here the CDR3 DNA reads TGCGCCAGCAGTCCCGGGGGGGGCCGCTACAATGAGCAGTTCTTC.

This clonotype has at least ten counts. The J gene is TRBJ1-2, the V gene TRBV7-2; tentative D call: TRBD1 (6 bases). Germline V gives CDR1 SGHTA, CDR2 FQGNSA. V lost 1 base to trimming and J lost 1 base, with 13 bases between them. CDR3 length: 16 residues. The chain's CDR3 is CASSLGLGGLNYGYTF. Written as DNA, the CDR3 is TGTGCCAGCAGCTTAGGGTTGGGGGGCCTTAACTATGGCTACACCTTC.

This clonotype has just a few counts. The CDR3 spells CASSQDGLSSPGELFF. In DNA, the CDR3 is TGCGCCAGCAGCCAAGACGGCCTTTCAAGCCCCGGGGAGCTGTTTTTT. V usage is TRBV4-3 and J usage is TRBJ2-2; D remains unclear. There are 16 residues in the CDR3. Germline V CDR1 and CDR2: LGHNA, YSLEER. V lost 0 bases and J lost 6, with 14 bases in between.

This clonotype was picked up many times. The rearrangement joins TRBV27 to TRBJ2-5; 9 bases align to TRBD2. V shed 3 bases, J shed 5 bases, and the junction held 1 base outside the gene matches. The CDR3 loop spans 13 amino acids. Germline values: CDR1 MNHEY, CDR2 SMNVEV (reference sequence). CDR3 sequence reads: CASSFTSGETQYF. CDR3 in DNA: TGTGCCAGCAGTTTCACTAGCGGGGAGACCCAGTACTTC.

By its share, this clonotype is medium-sized. The V call is TRBV3-1, the J call TRBJ1-1, with D perhaps matching TRBD1 (6 bases). Germline assignment: CDR1 LGHDT and CDR2 YNNKEL (reference sequence). This CDR3 contains 18 residues. V shed 3 bases and J shed 0 bases, with 20 bases lying between them. In nucleotides, the CDR3 is TGTGCCAGCAGCCATTCTCAAGGGGGGGGGATCATGAACACTGAAGCTTTCTTT. Protein product: CASSHSQGGGIMNTEAFF.

On this clonotype: A read error may explain this, as a much larger clone is one base away. The V and J genes are TRBV20-1 and TRBJ2-4; 9 positions agree with TRBD1. The V gene's germline CDR1 is DFQATT and CDR2 SNEGSKA (reference sequence). The CDR3 runs to 13 residues. CDR3 sequence (DNA): TGCAGTGCTACGGGACAGGGACAAAACATTCATTACTTC. It codes for CSATGQGQNIHYF.

This chain joins TRBV5-6 and TRBJ1-6; 9 nucleotides line up with TRBD1. The J segment lost 7 bases and the V segment lost 5 bases, leaving 7 bases of the junction unmatched. The CDR3 is 15 residues long. CDR1 and CDR2 (germline): SGHDT, YYEEEE. CDR3 nucleotide sequence: TGTGCCAGCAGACCAAGGACAGGGGTGAATTCACCCCTCCACTTT. Amino acids: CASRPRTGVNSPLHF.

This clonotype was seen repeatedly, ten times or more. The chain couples TRBV2 to TRBJ1-1; D ambiguous. This CDR3 region has 11 residues. Germline V gives CDR1 SNHLY, CDR2 FYNNEI. The V end was cut by 4 bases, the J end by 11 bases, with 11 bases between. The CDR3 DNA is TGTGCCAGCAGTGCCCTGCTAGTGGCTTTCTTT. This encodes CASSALLVAFF.

This clonotype has more than one count but fewer than ten. The rearrangement links TRBV6-1 to TRBJ1-5; D is perhaps TRBD1 (5 bases). The CDR3 extends over 11 amino acids. From germline, CDR1 is MNHNS and CDR2 SASEGT. Trimming left V 10 bases short and J 8 bases short, with 12 bases between. The CDR3 loop is CATKGGEPQHF. The CDR3 DNA reads TGTGCCACCAAAGGAGGGGAGCCCCAGCATTTT.

This clonotype was detected many times. The V call is TRBV21-1, the J call TRBJ1-3; the D call TRBD1 from the table was never checked on the DNA. TRBV21-1 has pseudogene status. The CDR3 is 15 amino acids. The CDR3 nucleotides are TGTGCCAGCAGTATTACAGGACCTACTGGAAACACCATATATTTT. This gives the protein CASSITGPTGNTIYF.

There are many counts of this clonotype. This chain uses TRBV20-1 with TRBJ1-1; D not certain. The CDR3 contains 13 residues. V was cut by 4 bases and J by 0 bases, with 9 bases left in between. Per germline, CDR1 DFQATT and CDR2 SNEGSKA (reference sequence). CDR3 DNA sequence: TGCAGTGCTAACGGACGGTTGAACACTGAAGCTTTCTTT. This codes for CSANGRLNTEAFF.

This clonotype was detected many times. The chain employs TRBV11-2 and TRBJ2-3; D is undetermined. The CDR3 sequence is 12 residues long. The V end was cut by 4 bases, the J end by 2 bases, with 4 bases between. Per germline, CDR1 SGHAT and CDR2 FQNNGV. The CDR3 is CASSSNTDTQYF. CDR3 DNA: TGTGCCAGCAGCTCCAACACAGATACGCAGTATTTT.

This clonotype has ten or more counts. This chain uses TRBV7-9 with TRBJ1-3; TRBD1 matches 8 bases. Germline V gene sequence: CDR1 SEHNR, CDR2 FQNEAQ (reference sequence). The V segment lost 3 bases and the J segment 4 bases; nucleotides outside the gene matches: 14. CDR3 length: 18 amino acids. Here the CDR3 DNA reads TGTGCCAGCAGCTTCACTCGACAAGGACAGGGAAAAGGAAACACCATATATTTT. Translating it yields CASSFTRQGQGKGNTIYF.

This clonotype was seen many times. The V gene is TRBV2, the J gene TRBJ2-7; D might be TRBD1 (6 bases). The germline V and J ends were trimmed by 5 bases and 4 bases, with 27 bases remaining between them. CDR1 is SNHLY and CDR2 is FYNNEI in the germline V gene. The length of the CDR3 is 18 residues. The CDR3 spells CASSKTLNLGQSQYEQYF. For the CDR3, the DNA is TGTGCCAGCAGTAAGACCCTCAACCTTGGACAGAGCCAATACGAGCAGTACTTC.

This clonotype was counted between two and nine times. This rearrangement joins TRBV30 to TRBJ1-2, with D perhaps TRBD1 (5 bases). This CDR3 spans 14 amino acids. Germline lookup yields CDR1 GTSNPN and CDR2 SVGIG (reference sequence). V gave up 4 bases and J gave up 0 bases, with 12 bases separating them. The chain's CDR3 is CAWTRDGPNYGYTF. The DNA for the CDR3 is TGTGCCTGGACCCGGGACGGCCCTAACTATGGCTACACCTTC.

In this sample, this clonotype turned up many times. The chain employs TRBV7-2 and TRBJ1-5; D may be TRBD1 (5 bases). This CDR3 region has 13 residues. V shed 5 bases and J shed 6 bases, with 11 bases lying between them. CDR1 is SGHTA and CDR2 is FQGNSA in the germline V gene. The CDR3 region is CASSAGLRQPQHF. CDR3 nucleotide sequence: TGTGCCAGCAGCGCGGGACTACGTCAGCCCCAGCATTTT.

The chain joins TRBV30 to TRBJ1-3; D unclear. The CDR3 runs to 12 residues. The V gene lost 3 bases and the J gene lost 2 bases, with 5 bases spanning the gap. CDR1 is GTSNPN, CDR2 SVGIG, per germline (reference sequence). CDR3 DNA sequence: TGTGCCTGGAGGAGTCCTGGAAACACCATATATTTT. This sequence encodes CAWRSPGNTIYF.

This clonotype is medium-sized within its sample. V usage is TRBV4-3 and J usage is TRBJ2-6, with D hard to call. CDR1 LGHNA and CDR2 YSLEER come from the germline V gene. The CDR3 has 17 amino acids. Deletions cut 4 bases from V and 4 bases from J, with 17 bases between. CDR3 sequence: CASSLTLGFSGANVLTF. The CDR3 bases are TGCGCCAGCAGCCTAACATTAGGTTTTTCCGGGGCCAACGTCCTGACTTTC.

This clonotype was counted ten times or more. V gene TRBV27 combines with J gene TRBJ1-1; D unclear. This CDR3 is 15 amino acids long. Trimming stripped 3 bases from V and 6 bases from J, with 17 bases between. Germline loops: CDR1 MNHEY, CDR2 SMNVEV (reference sequence). The CDR3 sequence is CASSFRASSGPEAFF. Written as DNA, the CDR3 is TGTGCCAGCAGTTTTAGGGCATCGAGCGGTCCTGAAGCTTTCTTT.

This clonotype was observed at least ten times. The chain employs TRBV12-3 or TRBV12-4 and TRBJ2-5; no reliable D call. V was clipped by 2 bases and J by 2 bases, with 9 bases between them. CDR3 size: 14 residues. The CDR3 protein is CASSLPTSQETQYF. In nucleotides, the CDR3 is TGTGCCAGCAGTTTACCGACGTCACAAGAGACCCAGTACTTC.

By frequency in the sample, this clonotype is medium-sized (0.01 to 0.1%). CDR3 region: CSVEGGRARETQYF. The DNA of the CDR3 is TGCAGCGTTGAAGGTGGGAGGGCTCGAGAGACCCAGTACTTC. The chain employs TRBV29-1 and TRBJ2-5; 7 bases are a match to TRBD2. V was clipped by 1 base and J by 4 bases; unmatched bases: 6. The CDR3 totals 14 residues. Germline assignment: CDR1 SQVTM and CDR2 ANQGSEA. The variable domain in full, with the rest retrieved from reference TRBV29-1 and TRBJ2-5, is SAVISQKPSRDICQRGTSLTIQCQVDSQVTMMFWYRQQPGQSLTLIATANQGSEATYESGFVIDKFPISRPNLTFSTLTVSNMSPEDSSIYLCSVEGGRARETQYFGPGTRLLVL.

This clonotype was seen ten or more times. The chain couples TRBV7-6 to TRBJ1-1; D gene unclear. Germline values: CDR1 SGHVS, CDR2 FNYEAQ. V was shortened by 5 bases and J by 11 bases, with 39 bases between the two germline ends. The CDR3 has 20 amino acids. CDR3 in DNA: TGTGCCAGCAGCAGTAATCTTCGCCGCGCAACTCGTCGTAGGATAGTAAGGGCTTTCTTT. Translated: CASSSNLRRATRRRIVRAFF.

V gene TRBV7-6 combines with J gene TRBJ1-3, with D hard to call. Germline CDR1 reads SGHVS; CDR2 reads FNYEAQ. With 1 base removed from V and 1 base from J, the gap between germline ends came to 5 bases. The CDR3 runs to 14 residues. The CDR3 sequence is CASSLGGSGNTIYF. DNA of the CDR3: TGTGCCAGCAGCTTAGGAGGGTCTGGAAACACCATATATTTT.

This clonotype was found a few times. This sequence joins TRBV5-6 and TRBJ2-7; maybe TRBD1 (6 bases). Trimming removed 0 bases from V and 2 bases from J, with 12 bases in between. The CDR3 sequence is 15 residues long. CDR1 is SGHDT and CDR2 is YYEEEE in the germline V gene. The CDR3 loop reads CASSLVGGGPYEQYF. The CDR3 DNA is TGTGCCAGCAGCTTGGTTGGGGGCGGCCCCTACGAGCAGTACTTC.

This clonotype counts as large (0.1 to 1%). The chain combines TRBV10-3 with TRBJ1-4; D remains unclear. The V gene lost 2 bases and the J gene lost 8 bases, with 12 bases spanning the gap. Germline V CDR1 and CDR2: ENHRY, SYGVKD. The CDR3 spans 14 residues. DNA of the CDR3: TGTGCCATCAGTGAGGATGTTAGGGAGGAAAAACTGTTTTTT. It translates to CAISEDVREEKLFF.